This T cell receptor (beta chain) comes out of a study of HIV-infected children after antiretroviral therapy interruption. In its sample, this clonotype was seen many times. Its target is not known. RNA-based 3' RACE libraries used unique molecular identifiers. TCRdb fed the 3' RACE reads into MiXCR, producing one record per CDR3 protein. The top ten hold 0.6% to 0.85% of the sample, which has under 50,000 distinct CDR3 sequences, around 4% seen once. Treatment meaning: PENTA 11 planned treatment interruption arm or continuous ART arm. From thawed PBMCs, naive CD4+ CD45RA+ CD45RO- T cells were sorted. Findings of the study overall: Naive CD4+ Gini coefficient rose by interruption end, suggesting clonal expansion. Some non-naive CD45RA+ T cells might be present among sorted naive cells.

The source material was CD45RA+ CD4+ T cells from PBMCs, pooled from several time points, sampled from a donor given antiretroviral therapy, either interrupted or continuous. Stated subset: naive CD4+ CD45RA+ CD45RO- T cells. This TCR was sampled from a pool of human donors with HIV.

The CDR3 bases are TGTGCCAGCAGTTCGGGACTTCTAACCACAGATACGCAGTATTTT. It translates to CASSSGLLTTDTQYF. This chain joins TRBV6-5 and TRBJ2-3; possible D gene TRBD2, 6 bases. This CDR3 is built from 15 residues. Between the trimmed V and J ends, which lost 4 bases and 2 bases, there was a span of 13 bases. CDR1 and CDR2 (germline): MNHEY, SVGAGI.